These 2 T cell receptor beta chains share one sample of origin, sequenced in a study of siplizumab effects on memory and regulatory T cells. Only in-frame clones appear in the TCRdb table, and some are missing; sequencing was by immunoSEQ multiplex PCR. The top ten clones hold 6.5% of a sample with 90,000 to 95,000 clones, approximately 94% of them seen once. Specimen: CD8+ T cells sorted from blood. The receptors come from a human donor in good health.

The chain carries TRBV4-3 and TRBJ1-1; D unresolved. The length of the CDR3 is 16 residues. From germline, CDR1 is LGHNA and CDR2 YSLEER. Trimming pared 0 bases from V and 2 bases from J, leaving 13 bases between. CDR3 in DNA: TGCGCCAGCAGCCAAGATGTGGGTCCCTCCAACACTGAAGCTTTCTTT. Protein product: CASSQDVGPSNTEAFF.

The J gene is TRBJ1-5, the V gene TRBV11-2; D call uncertain. The CDR3 loop spans 13 amino acids. Trimming took off 1 base at V and 7 bases at J, with 8 bases between the two ends. Germline lookup yields CDR1 SGHAT and CDR2 FQNNGV. The CDR3, as DNA: TGTGCCAGCAGCTTAGGCACGGGGCAGCCCCAGCATTTT. It codes for CASSLGTGQPQHF. Based on the CDR3 plus reference TRBV11-2 and TRBJ1-5, the full variable domain is EAGVAQSPRYKIIEKRQSVAFWCNPISGHATLYWYQQILGQGPKLLIQFQNNGVVDDSQLPKDRFSAERLKGVDSTLKIQPAKLEDSAVYLCASSLGTGQPQHFGDGTRLSIL.